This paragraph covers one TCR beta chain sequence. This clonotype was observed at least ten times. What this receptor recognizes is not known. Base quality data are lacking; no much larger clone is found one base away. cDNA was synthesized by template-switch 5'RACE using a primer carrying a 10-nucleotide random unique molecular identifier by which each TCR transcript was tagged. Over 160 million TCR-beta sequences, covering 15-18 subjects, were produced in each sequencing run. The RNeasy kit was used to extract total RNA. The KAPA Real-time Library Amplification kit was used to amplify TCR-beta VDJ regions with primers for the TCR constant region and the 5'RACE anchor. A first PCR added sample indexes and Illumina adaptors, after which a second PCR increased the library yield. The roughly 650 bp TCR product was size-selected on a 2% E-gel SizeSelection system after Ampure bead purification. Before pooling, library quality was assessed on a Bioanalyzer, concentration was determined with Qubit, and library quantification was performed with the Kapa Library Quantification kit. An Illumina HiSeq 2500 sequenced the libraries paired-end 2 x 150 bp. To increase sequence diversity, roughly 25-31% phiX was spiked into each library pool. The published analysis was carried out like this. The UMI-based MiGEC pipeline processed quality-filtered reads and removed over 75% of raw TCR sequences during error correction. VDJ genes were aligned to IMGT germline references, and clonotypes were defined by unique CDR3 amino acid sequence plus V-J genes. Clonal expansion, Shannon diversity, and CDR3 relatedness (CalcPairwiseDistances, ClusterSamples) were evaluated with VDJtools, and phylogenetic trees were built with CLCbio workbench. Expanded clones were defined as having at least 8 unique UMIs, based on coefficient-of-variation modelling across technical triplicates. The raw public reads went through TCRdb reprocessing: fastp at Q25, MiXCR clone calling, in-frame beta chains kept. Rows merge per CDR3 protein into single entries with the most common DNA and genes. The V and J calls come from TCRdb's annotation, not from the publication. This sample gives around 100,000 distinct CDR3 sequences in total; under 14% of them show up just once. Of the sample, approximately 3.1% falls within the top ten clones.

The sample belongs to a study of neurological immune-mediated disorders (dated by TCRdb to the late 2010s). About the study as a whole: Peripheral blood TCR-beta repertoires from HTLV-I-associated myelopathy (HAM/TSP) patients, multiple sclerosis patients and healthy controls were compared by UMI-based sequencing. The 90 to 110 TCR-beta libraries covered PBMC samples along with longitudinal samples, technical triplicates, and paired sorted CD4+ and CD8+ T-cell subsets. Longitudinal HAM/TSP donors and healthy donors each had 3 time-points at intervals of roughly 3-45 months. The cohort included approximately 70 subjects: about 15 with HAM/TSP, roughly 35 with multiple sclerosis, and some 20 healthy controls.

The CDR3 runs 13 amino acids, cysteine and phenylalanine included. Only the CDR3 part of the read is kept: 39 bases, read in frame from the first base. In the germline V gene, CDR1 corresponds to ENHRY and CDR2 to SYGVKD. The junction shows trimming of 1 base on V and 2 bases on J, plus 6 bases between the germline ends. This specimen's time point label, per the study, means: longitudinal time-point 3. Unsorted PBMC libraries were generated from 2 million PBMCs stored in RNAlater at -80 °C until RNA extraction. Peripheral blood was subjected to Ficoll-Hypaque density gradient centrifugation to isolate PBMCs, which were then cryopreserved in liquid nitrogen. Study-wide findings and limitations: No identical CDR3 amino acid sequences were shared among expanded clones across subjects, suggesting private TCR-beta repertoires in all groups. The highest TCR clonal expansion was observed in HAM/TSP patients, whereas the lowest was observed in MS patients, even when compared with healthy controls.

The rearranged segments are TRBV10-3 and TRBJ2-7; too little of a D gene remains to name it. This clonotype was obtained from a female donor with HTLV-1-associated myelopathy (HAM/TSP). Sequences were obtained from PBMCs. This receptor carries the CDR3 CAISEFGAYEQYF. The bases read TGTGCCATCAGTGAGTTCGGCGCCTACGAGCAGTACTTC.